Following are 3 T cell receptor beta chains from one sample sequenced in a study of PD-1 blockade in classical Hodgkin lymphoma. Assay used: immunoSEQ multiplex PCR; TCRdb lists only in-frame clones, some missing. Here the sample spans about 64,000 clones, about 89% being singletons. The time point denotes: cycle 4 day 1 (C4D1), after 6 weeks of nivolumab. All patients experienced relapse after autologous stem cell transplantation, and brentuximab vedotin exposure was variable. Specimen: peripheral blood mononuclear cells (PBMCs), collected before the fourth cycle of nivolumab. The receptors shown here come from a human donor with classical Hodgkin lymphoma.

This clone was counted once. This rearrangement joins TRBV7-2 to TRBJ2-3; 15 positions agree with TRBD2. Trimming took 2 bases from V and 2 from J; bases not matched to a gene: 8. From germline, CDR1 is SGHTA and CDR2 FQGNSA. The CDR3 has 19 amino acids. DNA for the CDR3: TGTGCCAGCAGCTTAAGGTGGGGACTAGCGGGGGGCTACACAGATACGCAGTATTTT. Translated, it gives CASSLRWGLAGGYTDTQYF. The variable domain in full, with the rest retrieved from reference TRBV7-2 and TRBJ2-3, is GAGVSQSPSNKVTEKGKDVELRCDPISGHTALYWYRQSLGQGLEFLIYFQGNSAPDKSGLPSDRFSAERTGGSVSTLTIQRTQQEDSAVYLCASSLRWGLAGGYTDTQYFGPGTRLTVL.

This clone was seen just once. This chain links TRBV7-6 with TRBJ2-1; the D gene could be TRBD1 or TRBD2 (5 bases each). The CDR3 consists of 12 residues. V was pared by 5 bases and J by 5 bases, with 7 bases between. Germline CDR1 SGHVS, CDR2 FNYEAQ. The CDR3 DNA reads as TGTGCCAGCAGCGAGGGGAACAATGAGCAGTTCTTC. This translates into CASSEGNNEQFF.

The gene calls are TRBV6-1 and TRBJ1-1, with D possibly matching TRBD1 (5 bases). V was pared by 6 bases and J by 1 base, with 9 bases between. The CDR3 spans 13 residues. CDR1 is MNHNS, CDR2 SASEGT, per germline. The CDR3 loop is CASRGDGNTEAFF. The DNA for the CDR3 is TGTGCCAGCAGGGGGGACGGGAACACTGAAGCTTTCTTT.